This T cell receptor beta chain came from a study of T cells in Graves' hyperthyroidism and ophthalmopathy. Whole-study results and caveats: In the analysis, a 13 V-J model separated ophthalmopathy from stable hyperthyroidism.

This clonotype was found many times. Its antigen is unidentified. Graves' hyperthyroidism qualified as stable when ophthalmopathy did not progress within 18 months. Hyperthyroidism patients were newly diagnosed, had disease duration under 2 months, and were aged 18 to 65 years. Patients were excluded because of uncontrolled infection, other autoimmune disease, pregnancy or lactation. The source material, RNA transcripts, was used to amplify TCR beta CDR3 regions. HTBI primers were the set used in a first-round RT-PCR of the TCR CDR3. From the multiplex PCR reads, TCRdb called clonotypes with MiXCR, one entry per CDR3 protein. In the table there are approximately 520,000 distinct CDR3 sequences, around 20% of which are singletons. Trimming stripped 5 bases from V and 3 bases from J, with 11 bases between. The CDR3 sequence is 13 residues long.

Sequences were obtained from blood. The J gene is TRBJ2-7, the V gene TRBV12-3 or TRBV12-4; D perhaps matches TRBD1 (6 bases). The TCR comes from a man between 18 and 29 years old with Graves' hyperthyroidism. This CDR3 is CASSKTGYYEQYF. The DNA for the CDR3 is TGTGCCAGCAGTAAGACAGGATACTACGAGCAGTACTTC.